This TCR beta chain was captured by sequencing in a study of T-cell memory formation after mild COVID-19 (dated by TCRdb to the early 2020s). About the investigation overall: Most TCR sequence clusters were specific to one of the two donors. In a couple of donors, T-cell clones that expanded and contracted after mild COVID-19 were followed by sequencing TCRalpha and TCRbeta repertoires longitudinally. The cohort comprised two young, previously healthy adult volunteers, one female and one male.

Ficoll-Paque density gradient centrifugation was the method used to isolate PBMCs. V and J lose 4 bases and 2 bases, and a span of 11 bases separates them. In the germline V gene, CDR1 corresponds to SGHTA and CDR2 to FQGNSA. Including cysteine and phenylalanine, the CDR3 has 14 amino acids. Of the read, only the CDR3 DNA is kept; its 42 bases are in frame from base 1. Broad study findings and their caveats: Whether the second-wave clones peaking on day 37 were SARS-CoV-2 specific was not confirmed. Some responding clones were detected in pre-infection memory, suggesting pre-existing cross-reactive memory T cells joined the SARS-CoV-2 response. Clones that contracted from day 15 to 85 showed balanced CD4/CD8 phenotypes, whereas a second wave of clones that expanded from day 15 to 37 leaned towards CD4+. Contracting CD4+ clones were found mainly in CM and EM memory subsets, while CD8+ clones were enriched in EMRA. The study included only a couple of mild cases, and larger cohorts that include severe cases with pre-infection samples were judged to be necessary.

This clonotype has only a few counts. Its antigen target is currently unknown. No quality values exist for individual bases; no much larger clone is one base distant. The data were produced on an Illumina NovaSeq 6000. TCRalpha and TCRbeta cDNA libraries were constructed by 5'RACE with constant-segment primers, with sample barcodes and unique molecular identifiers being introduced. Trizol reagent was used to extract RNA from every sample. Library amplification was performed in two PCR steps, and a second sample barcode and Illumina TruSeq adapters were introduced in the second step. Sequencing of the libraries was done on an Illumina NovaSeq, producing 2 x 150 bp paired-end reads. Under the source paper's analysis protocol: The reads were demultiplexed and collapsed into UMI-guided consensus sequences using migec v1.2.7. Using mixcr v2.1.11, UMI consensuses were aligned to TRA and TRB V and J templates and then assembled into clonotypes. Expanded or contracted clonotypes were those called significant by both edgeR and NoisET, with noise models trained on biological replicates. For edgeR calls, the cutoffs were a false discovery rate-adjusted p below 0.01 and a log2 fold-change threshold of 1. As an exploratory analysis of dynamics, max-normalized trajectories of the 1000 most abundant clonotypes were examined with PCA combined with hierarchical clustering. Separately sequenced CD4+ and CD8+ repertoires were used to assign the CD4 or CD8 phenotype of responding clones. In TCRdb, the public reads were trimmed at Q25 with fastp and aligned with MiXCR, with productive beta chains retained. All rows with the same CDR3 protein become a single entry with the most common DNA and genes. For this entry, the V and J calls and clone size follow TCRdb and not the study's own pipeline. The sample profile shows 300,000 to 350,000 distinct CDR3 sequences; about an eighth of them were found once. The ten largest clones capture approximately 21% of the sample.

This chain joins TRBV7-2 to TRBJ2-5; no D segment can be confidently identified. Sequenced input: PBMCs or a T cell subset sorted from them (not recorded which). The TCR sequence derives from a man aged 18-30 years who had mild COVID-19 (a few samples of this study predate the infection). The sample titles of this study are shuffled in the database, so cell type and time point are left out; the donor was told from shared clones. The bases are TGTGCCAGCAGCTACGGACGTAGTCAAGAGACCCAGTACTTC. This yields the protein CASSYGRSQETQYF.